There are many counts of the clone carrying this TCR beta chain. As originally analysed: For nucleated cells, counts were estimated from reference gene primer amplification. Here immunoSEQ multiplex PCR was the method, and the copy in TCRdb shows in-frame clones only, minus some. V and J calls and clone size are those listed in that table; D and trimming were worked out from the DNA. The sample has about 110,000 clones; around nine tenths are singletons. Trimming took 6 bases from V and 3 from J, leaving 11 bases between them. Germline loops: CDR1 SGHDN, CDR2 FVKESK. This CDR3 comprises 13 residues. The sample comes from a study of blood T cell repertoires in COVID-19. Study details: COVID-19 samples from acute and convalescent phases originated in the United States, Italy and Spain. Nucleic acid was either cDNA or gDNA, and it came from T cells, B-cell-depleted T cells, or PBMCs.

This clonotype was obtained from a man between 35 and 55 years old with acute or convalescent COVID-19. Material: peripheral blood. The chain couples TRBV14 to TRBJ2-5, with D perhaps TRBD1 (6 bases). The CDR3 nucleotides are TGTGCCAGCAGGCCTACAGGGAAAGAGACCCAGTACTTC. Residues: CASRPTGKETQYF. Variable domain in full (rest from reference TRBV14 and TRBJ2-5): EAGVTQFPSHSVIEKGQTVTLRCDPISGHDNLYWYRRVMGKEIKFLLHFVKESKQDESGMPNNRFLAERTGGTYSTLKVQPAELEDSGVYFCASRPTGKETQYFGPGTRLLVL.